This T cell receptor (beta chain) was sequenced for a study of T cell responses to AZD1222 COVID-19 vaccine. Study results and limitations: Two AZD1222 doses significantly raised spike-specific TCR breadth and depth over controls. Researchers report vaccine-associated CD4 TCRs spanning spike, with dominance at 160-218 and 743-854.

Between the trimmed V and J ends, which lost 3 bases and 0 bases, there was a span of 12 bases. CDR1 is DFQATT, CDR2 SNEGSKA, per germline (reference sequence). The CDR3 loop spans 15 amino acids. A note on this clone: Its antigen is not identified.

Pooled in the analysis were second doses at about 4 or about 12 weeks. The protocol was immunoSEQ multiplex PCR, while the TCRdb copy is restricted to in-frame clones and leaves out a portion. The sample consists of tens of thousands of clones, roughly 88% of them appearing once. This sequence was found in an adult who received the AZD1222 COVID-19 vaccine. Specimen: peripheral blood, collected 28 days after the second AZD1222 dose. The chain is built from TRBV20-1 and TRBJ2-4; perhaps TRBD1 as D (5 bases). In nucleotides, the CDR3 is TGCAGTGCTAGTCCCCTCAGGGAAGCCAAAAACATTCAGTACTTC. As protein: CSASPLREAKNIQYF.